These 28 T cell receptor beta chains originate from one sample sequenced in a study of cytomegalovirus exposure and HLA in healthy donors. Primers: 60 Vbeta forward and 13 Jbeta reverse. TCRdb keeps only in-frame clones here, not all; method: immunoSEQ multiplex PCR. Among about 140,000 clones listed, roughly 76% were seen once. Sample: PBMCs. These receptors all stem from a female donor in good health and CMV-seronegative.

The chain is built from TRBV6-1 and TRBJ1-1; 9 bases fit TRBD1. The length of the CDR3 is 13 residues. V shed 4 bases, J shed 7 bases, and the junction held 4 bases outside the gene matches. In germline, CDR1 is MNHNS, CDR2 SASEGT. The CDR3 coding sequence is TGTGCCAGCAGTGGACAGGGGGTCGGTGAAGCTTTCTTT. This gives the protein CASSGQGVGEAFF.

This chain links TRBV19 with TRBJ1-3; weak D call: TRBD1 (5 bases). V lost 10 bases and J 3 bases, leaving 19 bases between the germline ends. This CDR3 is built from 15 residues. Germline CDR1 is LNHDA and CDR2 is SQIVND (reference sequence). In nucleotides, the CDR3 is TGTGCCACCAAACAGCCCCCAGGGCTTGGAAACACCATATATTTT. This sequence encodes CATKQPPGLGNTIYF.

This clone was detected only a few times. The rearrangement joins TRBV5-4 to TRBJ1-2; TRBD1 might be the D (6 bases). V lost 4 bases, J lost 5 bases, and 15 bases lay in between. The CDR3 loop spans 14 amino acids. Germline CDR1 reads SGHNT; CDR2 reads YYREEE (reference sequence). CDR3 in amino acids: CASSPRDTLYGYTF. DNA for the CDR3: TGTGCCAGCAGCCCCCGGGACACCTTATATGGCTACACCTTC.

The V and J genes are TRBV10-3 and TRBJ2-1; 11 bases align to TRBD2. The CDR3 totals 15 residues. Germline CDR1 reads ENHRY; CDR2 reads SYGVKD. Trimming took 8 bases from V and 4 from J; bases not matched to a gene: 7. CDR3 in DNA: TGTGCCATCGGATACCGACTAGCGGGGTACAATGAGCAGTTCTTC. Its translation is CAIGYRLAGYNEQFF.

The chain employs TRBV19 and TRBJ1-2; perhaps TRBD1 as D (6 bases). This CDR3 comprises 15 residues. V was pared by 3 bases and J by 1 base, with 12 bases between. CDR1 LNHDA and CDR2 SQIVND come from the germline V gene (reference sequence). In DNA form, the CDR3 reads TGTGCCAGTAGTATTGCCAGGGGCCATAACTATGGCTACACCTTC. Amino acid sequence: CASSIARGHNYGYTF.

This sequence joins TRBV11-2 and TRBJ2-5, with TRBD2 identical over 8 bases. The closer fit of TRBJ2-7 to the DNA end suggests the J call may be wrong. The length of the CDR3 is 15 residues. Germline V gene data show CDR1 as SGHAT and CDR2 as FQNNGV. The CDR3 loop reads CASSLDQREIYEQYF. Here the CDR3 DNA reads TGTGCCAGCAGCTTAGACCAGCGGGAGATCTACGAGCAGTACTTC.

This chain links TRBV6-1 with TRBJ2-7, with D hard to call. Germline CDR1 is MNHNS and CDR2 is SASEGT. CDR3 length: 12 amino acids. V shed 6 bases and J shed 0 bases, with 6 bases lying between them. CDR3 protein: CASRSSSYEQYF. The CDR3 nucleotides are TGTGCCAGCAGGTCCAGCTCCTACGAGCAGTACTTC.

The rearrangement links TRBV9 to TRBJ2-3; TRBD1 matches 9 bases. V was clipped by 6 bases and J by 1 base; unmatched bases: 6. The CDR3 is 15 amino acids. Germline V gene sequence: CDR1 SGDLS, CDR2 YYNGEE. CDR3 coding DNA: TGTGCCAGCACCCTACAGGGGGCGGGCACAGATACGCAGTATTTT. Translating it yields CASTLQGAGTDTQYF. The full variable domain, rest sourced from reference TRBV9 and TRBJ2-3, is DSGVTQTPKHLITATGQRVTLRCSPRSGDLSVYWYQQSLDQGLQFLIQYYNGEERAKGNILERFSAQQFPDLHSELNLSSLELGDSALYFCASTLQGAGTDTQYFGPGTRLTVL.

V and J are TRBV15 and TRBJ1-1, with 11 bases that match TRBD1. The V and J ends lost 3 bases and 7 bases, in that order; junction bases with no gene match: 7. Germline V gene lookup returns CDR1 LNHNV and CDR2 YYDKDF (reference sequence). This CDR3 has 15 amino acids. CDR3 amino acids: CATSREGQGAIEAFF. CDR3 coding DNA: TGTGCCACCAGCAGGGAAGGACAGGGGGCGATTGAAGCTTTCTTT.

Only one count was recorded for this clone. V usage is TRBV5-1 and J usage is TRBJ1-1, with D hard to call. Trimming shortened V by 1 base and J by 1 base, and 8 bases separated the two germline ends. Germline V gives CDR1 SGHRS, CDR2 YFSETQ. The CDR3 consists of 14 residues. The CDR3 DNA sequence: TGCGCCAGCAGCTTGTACGCGGGGAACACTGAAGCTTTCTTT. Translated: CASSLYAGNTEAFF.

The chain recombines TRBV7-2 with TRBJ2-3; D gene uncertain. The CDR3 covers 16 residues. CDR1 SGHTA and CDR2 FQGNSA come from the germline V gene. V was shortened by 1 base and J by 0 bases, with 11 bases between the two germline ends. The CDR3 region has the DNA TGTGCCAGCAGCTTAGATGGCCCCCGTAGCACAGATACGCAGTATTTT. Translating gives CASSLDGPRSTDTQYF. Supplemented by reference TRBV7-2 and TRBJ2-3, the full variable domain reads GAGVSQSPSNKVTEKGKDVELRCDPISGHTALYWYRQSLGQGLEFLIYFQGNSAPDKSGLPSDRFSAERTGGSVSTLTIQRTQQEDSAVYLCASSLDGPRSTDTQYFGPGTRLTVL.

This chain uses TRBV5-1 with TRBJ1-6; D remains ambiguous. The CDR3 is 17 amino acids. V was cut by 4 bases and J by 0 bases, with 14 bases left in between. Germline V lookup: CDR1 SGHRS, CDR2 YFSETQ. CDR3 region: CASSSRTGSSYNSPLHF. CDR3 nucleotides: TGCGCCAGCAGCAGTCGGACGGGGAGCTCCTATAATTCACCCCTCCACTTT.

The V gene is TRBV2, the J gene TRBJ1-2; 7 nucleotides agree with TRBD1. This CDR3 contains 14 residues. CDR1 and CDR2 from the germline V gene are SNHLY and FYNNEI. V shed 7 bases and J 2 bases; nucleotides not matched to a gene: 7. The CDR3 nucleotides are TGTGCCAGCATGGGTGACAGGGCGAACTATGGCTACACCTTC. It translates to CASMGDRANYGYTF. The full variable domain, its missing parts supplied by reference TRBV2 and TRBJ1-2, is EPEVTQTPSHQVTQMGQEVILRCVPISNHLYFYWYRQILGQKVEFLVSFYNNEISEKSEIFDDQFSVERPDGSNFTLKIRSTKLEDSAMYFCASMGDRANYGYTFGSGTRLTVV.

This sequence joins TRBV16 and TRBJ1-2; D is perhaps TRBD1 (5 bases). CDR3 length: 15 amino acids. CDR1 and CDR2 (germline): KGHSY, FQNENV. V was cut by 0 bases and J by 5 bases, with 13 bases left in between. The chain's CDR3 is CASSQSAQVGYGYTF. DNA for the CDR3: TGTGCCAGCAGCCAATCGGCACAGGTCGGTTATGGCTACACCTTC.

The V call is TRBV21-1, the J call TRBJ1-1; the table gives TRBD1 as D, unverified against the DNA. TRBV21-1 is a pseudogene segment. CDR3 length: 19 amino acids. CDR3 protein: CASSKGPVGGQGANTEAFF. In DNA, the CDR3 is TGTGCCAGCAGCAAAGGCCCGGTTGGGGGACAGGGGGCGAACACTGAAGCTTTCTTT.

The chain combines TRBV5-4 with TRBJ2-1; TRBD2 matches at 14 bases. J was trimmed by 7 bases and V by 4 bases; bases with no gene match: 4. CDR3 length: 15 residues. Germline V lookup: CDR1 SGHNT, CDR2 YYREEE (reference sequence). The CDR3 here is CASSTGLAGGNEQFF. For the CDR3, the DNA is TGTGCCAGCAGCACCGGACTAGCGGGGGGTAATGAGCAGTTCTTC.

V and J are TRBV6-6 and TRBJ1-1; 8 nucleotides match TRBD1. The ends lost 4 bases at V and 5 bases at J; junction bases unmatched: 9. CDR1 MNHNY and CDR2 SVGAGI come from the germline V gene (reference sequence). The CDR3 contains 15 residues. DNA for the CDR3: TGTGCCAGCAGTTTACCACAGGGGGTACATACTGAAGCTTTCTTT. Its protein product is CASSLPQGVHTEAFF.

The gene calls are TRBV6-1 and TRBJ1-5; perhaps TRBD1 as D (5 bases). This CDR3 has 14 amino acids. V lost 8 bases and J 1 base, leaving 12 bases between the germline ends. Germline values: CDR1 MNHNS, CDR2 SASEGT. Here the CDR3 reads CASRQSSSNQPQHF. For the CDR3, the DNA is TGTGCCAGCCGACAGAGCTCGAGCAATCAGCCCCAGCATTTT.

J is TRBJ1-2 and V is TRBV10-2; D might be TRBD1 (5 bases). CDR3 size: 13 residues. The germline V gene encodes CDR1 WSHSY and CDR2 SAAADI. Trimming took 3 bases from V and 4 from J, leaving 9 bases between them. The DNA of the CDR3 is TGCGCCAGCAGTGATGCGCAGGGCTATGGCTACACCTTC. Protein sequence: CASSDAQGYGYTF.

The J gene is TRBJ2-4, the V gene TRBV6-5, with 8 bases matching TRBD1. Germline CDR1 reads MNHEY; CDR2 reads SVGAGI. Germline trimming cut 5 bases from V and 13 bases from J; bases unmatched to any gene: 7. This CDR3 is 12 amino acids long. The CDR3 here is CASSPGQGRQYF. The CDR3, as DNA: TGTGCCAGCAGTCCAGGACAGGGAAGACAGTACTTC.

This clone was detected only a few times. The chain's CDR3 is CASTFATVNTEAFF. The CDR3 DNA reads as TGCGCCAGCACGTTCGCTACAGTGAACACTGAAGCTTTCTTT. This sequence joins TRBV5-1 and TRBJ1-1, with D unresolved. In germline, CDR1 is SGHRS, CDR2 YFSETQ. V shed 6 bases and J shed 0 bases, with 12 bases lying between them. The CDR3 totals 14 residues.

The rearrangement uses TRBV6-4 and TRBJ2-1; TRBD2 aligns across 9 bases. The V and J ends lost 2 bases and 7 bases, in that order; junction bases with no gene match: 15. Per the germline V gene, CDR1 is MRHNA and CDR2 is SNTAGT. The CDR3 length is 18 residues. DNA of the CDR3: TGTGCCAGCAGTGACGGACCTAGTGCGGGGGGGCCGAATAATGAGCAGTTCTTC. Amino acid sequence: CASSDGPSAGGPNNEQFF.

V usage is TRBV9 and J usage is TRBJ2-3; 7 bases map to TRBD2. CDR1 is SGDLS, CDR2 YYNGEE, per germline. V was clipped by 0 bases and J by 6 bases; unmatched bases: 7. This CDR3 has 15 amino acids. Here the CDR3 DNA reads TGTGCCAGCAGCGTAGCTACTAGCGCGGGGGATACGCAGTATTTT. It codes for CASSVATSAGDTQYF.

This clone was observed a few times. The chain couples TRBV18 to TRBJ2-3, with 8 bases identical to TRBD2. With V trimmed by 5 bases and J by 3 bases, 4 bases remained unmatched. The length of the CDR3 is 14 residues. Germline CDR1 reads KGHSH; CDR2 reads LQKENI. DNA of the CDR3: TGTGCCAGCTCATACCGGGAGGGTACAGATACGCAGTATTTT. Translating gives CASSYREGTDTQYF.

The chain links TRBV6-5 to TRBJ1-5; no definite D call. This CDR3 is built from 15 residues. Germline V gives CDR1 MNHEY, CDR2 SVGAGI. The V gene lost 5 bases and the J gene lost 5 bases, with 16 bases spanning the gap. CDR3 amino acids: CASSPSGNRHQPQHF. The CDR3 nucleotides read TGTGCCAGCAGTCCCTCCGGGAACCGACATCAGCCCCAGCATTTT.

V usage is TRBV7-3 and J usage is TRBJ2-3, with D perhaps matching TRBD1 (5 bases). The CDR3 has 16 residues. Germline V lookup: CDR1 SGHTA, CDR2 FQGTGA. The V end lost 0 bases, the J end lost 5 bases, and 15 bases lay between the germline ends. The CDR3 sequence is CASSLTADTQRDTQYF. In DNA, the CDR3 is TGTGCCAGCAGCTTAACGGCGGACACCCAGCGAGATACGCAGTATTTT.

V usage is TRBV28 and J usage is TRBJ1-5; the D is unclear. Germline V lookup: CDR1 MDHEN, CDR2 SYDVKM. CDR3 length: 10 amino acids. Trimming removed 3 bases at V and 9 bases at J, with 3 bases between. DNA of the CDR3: TGTGCCAGCAGTTTCGGGCCCCAGCATTTT. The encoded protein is CASSFGPQHF.

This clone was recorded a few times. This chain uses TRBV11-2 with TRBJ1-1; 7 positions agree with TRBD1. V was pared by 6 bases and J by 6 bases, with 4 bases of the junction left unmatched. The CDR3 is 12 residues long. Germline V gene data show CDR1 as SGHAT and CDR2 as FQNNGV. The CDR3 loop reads CASRMTGPEAFF. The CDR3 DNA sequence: TGTGCCAGCAGGATGACAGGGCCTGAAGCTTTCTTT.